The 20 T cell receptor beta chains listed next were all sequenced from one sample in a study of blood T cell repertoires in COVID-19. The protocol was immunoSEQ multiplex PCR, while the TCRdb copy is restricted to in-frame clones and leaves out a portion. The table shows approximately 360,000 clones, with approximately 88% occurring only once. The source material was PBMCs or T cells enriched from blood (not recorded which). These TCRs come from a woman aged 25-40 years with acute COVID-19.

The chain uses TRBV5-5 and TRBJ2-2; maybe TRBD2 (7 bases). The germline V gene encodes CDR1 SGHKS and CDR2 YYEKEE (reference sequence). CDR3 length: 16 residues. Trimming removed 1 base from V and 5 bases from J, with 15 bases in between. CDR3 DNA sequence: TGTGCCAGCAGCTTGTTCGGGGGGCGATCAACCGGGGAGCTGTTTTTT. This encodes CASSLFGGRSTGELFF.

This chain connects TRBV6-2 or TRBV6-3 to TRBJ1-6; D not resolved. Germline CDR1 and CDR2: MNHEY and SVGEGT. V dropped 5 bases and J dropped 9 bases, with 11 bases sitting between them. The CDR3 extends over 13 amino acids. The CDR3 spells CASSAAEISPLHF. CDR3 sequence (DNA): TGTGCCAGCAGTGCCGCGGAGATTTCACCCCTCCACTTT.

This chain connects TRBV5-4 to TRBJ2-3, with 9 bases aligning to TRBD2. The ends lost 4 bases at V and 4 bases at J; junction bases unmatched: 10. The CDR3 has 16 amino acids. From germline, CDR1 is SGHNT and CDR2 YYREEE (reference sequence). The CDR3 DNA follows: TGTGCCAGCAGCCTCGATAGCGGGGGTTTTCCAGATACGCAGTATTTT. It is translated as CASSLDSGGFPDTQYF.

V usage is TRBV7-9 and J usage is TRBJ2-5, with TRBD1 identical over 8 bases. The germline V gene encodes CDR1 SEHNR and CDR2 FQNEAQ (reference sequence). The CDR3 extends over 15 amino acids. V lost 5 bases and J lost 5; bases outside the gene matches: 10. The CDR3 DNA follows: TGTGCCAGCAGCCGCCCAGGGGGCCTTGGGGAGACCCAGTACTTC. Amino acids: CASSRPGGLGETQYF.

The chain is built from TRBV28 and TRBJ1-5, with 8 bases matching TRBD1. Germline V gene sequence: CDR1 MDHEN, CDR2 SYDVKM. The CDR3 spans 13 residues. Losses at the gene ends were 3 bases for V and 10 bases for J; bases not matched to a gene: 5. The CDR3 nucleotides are TGTGCCAGCAGTTTTGGGCAGGGGGCCCCCCAGCATTTT. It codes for CASSFGQGAPQHF.

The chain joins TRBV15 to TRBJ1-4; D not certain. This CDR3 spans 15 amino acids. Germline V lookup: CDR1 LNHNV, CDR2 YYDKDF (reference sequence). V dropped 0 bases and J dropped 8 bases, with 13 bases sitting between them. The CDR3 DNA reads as TGTGCCACCAGCAGAGATCGGGGTTCCGGAGAAAAACTGTTTTTT. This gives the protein CATSRDRGSGEKLFF.

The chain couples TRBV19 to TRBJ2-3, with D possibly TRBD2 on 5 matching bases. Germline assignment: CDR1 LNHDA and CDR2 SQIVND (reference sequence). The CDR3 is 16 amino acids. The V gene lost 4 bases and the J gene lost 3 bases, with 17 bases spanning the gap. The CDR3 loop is CASSKDRGGITDTQYF. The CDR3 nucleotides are TGTGCCAGTAGTAAGGACCGGGGTGGTATTACAGATACGCAGTATTTT.

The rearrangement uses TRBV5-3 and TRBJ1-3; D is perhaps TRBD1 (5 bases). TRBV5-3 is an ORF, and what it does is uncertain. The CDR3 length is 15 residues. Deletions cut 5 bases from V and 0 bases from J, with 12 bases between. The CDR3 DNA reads TGTGCCAGAAGAAGCGACAGAATCTCTGGAAACACCATATATTTT. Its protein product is CARRSDRISGNTIYF.

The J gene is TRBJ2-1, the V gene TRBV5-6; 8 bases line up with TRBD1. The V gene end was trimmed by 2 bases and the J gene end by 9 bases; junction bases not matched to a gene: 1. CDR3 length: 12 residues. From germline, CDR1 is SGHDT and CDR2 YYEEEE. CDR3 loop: CASSFDRGEQFF. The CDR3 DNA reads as TGTGCCAGCAGCTTTGACAGGGGTGAGCAGTTCTTC.

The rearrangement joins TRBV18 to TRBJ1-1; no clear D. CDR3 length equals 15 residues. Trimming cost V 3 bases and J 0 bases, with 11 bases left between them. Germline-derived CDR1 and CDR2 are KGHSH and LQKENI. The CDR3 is CASSPLLELNTEAFF. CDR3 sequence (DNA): TGTGCCAGCTCACCCCTCTTGGAGCTGAACACTGAAGCTTTCTTT.

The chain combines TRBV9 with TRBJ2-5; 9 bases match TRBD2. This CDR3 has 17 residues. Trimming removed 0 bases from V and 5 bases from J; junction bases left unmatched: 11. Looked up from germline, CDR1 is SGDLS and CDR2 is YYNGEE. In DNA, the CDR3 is TGTGCCAGCAGCGTAGGCGGGGGGGCCGTCATGATGGAGACCCAGTACTTC. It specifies CASSVGGGAVMMETQYF.

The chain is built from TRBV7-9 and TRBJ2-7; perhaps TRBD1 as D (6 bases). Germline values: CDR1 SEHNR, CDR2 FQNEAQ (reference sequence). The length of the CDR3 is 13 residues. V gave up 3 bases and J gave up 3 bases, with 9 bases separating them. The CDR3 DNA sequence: TGTGCCAGCAGCTTTGGACAGATCTACGAGCAGTACTTC. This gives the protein CASSFGQIYEQYF.

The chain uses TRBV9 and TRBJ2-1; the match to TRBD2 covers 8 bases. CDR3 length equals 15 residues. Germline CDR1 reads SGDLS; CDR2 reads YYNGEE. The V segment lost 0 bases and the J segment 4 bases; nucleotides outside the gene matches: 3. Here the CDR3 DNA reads TGTGCCAGCAGCGTAGTCGGGGGGGCATACAATGAGCAGTTCTTC. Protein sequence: CASSVVGGAYNEQFF.

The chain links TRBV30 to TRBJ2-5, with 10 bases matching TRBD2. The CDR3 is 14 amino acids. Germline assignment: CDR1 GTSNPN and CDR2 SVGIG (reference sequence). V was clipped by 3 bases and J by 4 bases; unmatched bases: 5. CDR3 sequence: CAWRAGGSVETQYF. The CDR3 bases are TGTGCCTGGAGAGCGGGGGGGTCGGTAGAGACCCAGTACTTC. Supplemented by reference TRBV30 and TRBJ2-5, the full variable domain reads SQTIHQWPATLVQPVGSPLSLECTVEGTSNPNLYWYRQAAGRGLQLLFYSVGIGQISSEVPQNLSASRPQDRQFILSSKKLLLSDSGFYLCAWRAGGSVETQYFGPGTRLLVL.

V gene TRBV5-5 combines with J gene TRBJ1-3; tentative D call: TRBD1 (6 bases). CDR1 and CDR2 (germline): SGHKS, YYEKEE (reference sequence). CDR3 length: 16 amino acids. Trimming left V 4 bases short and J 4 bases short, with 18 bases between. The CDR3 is CASSLDSGTSGNTIYF. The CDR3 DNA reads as TGTGCCAGCAGCCTGGATTCCGGGACATCCGGAAACACCATATATTTT. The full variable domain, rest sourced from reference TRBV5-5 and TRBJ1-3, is DAGVTQSPTHLIKTRGQQVTLRCSPISGHKSVSWYQQVLGQGPQFIFQYYEKEERGRGNFPDRFSARQFPNYSSELNVNALLLGDSALYLCASSLDSGTSGNTIYFGEGSWLTVV.

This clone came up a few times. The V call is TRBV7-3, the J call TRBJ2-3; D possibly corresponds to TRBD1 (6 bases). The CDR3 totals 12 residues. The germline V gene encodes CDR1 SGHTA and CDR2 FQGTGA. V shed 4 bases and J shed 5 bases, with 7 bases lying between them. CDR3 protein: CASSSTGDTQYF. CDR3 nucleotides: TGTGCCAGCAGCTCGACAGGAGATACGCAGTATTTT.

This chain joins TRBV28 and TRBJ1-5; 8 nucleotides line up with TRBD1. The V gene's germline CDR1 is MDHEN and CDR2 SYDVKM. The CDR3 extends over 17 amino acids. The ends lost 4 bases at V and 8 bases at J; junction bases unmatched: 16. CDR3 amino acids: CASSSLYGQGGGKPQHF. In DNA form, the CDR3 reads TGTGCCAGCAGTTCCTTGTACGGACAGGGAGGTGGAAAGCCCCAGCATTTT.

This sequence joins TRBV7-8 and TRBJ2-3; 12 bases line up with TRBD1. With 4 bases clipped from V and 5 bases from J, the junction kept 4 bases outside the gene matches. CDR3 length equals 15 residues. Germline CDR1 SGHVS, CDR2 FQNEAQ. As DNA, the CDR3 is TGTGCCAGCAGCTGGGGACAGGGGGCTGGAGATACGCAGTATTTT. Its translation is CASSWGQGAGDTQYF.

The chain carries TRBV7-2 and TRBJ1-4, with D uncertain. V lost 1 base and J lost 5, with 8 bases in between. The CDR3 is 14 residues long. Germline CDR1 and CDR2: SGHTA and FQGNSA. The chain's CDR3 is CASSLDRWNEKLFF. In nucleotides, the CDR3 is TGTGCCAGCAGCTTAGATAGATGGAATGAAAAACTGTTTTTT. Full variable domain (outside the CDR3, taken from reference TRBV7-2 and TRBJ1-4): GAGVSQSPSNKVTEKGKDVELRCDPISGHTALYWYRQSLGQGLEFLIYFQGNSAPDKSGLPSDRFSAERTGGSVSTLTIQRTQQEDSAVYLCASSLDRWNEKLFFGSGTQLSVL.

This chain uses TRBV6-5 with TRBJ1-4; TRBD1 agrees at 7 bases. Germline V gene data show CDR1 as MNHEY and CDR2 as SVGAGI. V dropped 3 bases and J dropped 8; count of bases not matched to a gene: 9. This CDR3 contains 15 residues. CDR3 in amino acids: CASSYENRGGEKLFF. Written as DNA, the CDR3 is TGTGCCAGCAGTTATGAGAACAGGGGAGGAGAAAAACTGTTTTTT.